This T cell receptor beta chain was identified during a study of cytomegalovirus exposure and HLA in healthy donors. Overall study findings and caveats: A link between a missense DCLRE1C variant and TCR beta V- and J-gene trimming emerged from a later analysis.

As regards this clone: Its antigen remains unknown.

The study ran its PCR with 60 Vbeta and 13 Jbeta primers. Sequencing was performed with immunoSEQ multiplex PCR; in TCRdb, only in-frame clones are kept and a portion is missing. The table lists over 200,000 clones, about 80% of them singletons. The germline gives CDR1 SEHNR, CDR2 FQNEAQ (reference sequence). V lost 6 bases to trimming and J lost 1 base; unmatched junction nucleotides: 10. The length of the CDR3 is 16 residues. Specimen: PBMCs. The source is a woman between 35 and 50 years old in good health and CMV-seropositive. The chain recombines TRBV7-9 with TRBJ2-3; 7 bases align to TRBD2. The DNA for the CDR3 is TGTGCCAGCAGACAGAGGGAGGGAGTTGGCACAGATACGCAGTATTTT. It is translated as CASRQREGVGTDTQYF.